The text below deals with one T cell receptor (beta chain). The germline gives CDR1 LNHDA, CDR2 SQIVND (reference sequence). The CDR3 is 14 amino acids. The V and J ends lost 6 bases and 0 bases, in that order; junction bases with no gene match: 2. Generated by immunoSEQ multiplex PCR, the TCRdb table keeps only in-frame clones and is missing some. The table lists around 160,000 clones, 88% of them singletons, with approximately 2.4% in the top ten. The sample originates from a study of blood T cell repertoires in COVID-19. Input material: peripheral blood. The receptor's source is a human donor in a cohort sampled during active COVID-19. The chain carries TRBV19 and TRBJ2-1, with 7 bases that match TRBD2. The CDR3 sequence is CASRPSGSYNEQFF. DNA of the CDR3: TGTGCCAGTAGGCCTAGCGGCTCCTACAATGAGCAGTTCTTC.